The 8 T cell receptor beta chains below come from one sample, sequenced in a study of blood T cell repertoires in COVID-19. Produced via immunoSEQ multiplex PCR; TCRdb's table is partial and in-frame only. The sample yields about 140,000 clones, roughly 81% seen once. The material sequenced was PBMCs or T cells enriched from blood (not recorded which). The source is a woman between 45 and 65 years old with acute COVID-19.

There are a few counts of this clone. The chain uses TRBV19 and TRBJ2-2; the match to TRBD2 covers 9 bases. V lost 6 bases to trimming and J lost 6 bases; unmatched junction nucleotides: 8. Germline lookup yields CDR1 LNHDA and CDR2 SQIVND (reference sequence). This CDR3 is 15 amino acids long. CDR3 amino acids: CASRVRGRAPGELFF. Written as DNA, the CDR3 is TGTGCCAGTAGAGTGCGCGGGAGGGCCCCCGGGGAGCTGTTTTTT.

V and J are TRBV7-6 and TRBJ2-7; 8 nucleotides align to TRBD1. This CDR3 has 13 amino acids. Per germline, CDR1 SGHVS and CDR2 FNYEAQ. V lost 3 bases to trimming and J lost 3 bases; unmatched junction nucleotides: 1. In DNA form, the CDR3 reads TGTGCCAGCAGCTTGGACAGGGTCTACGAGCAGTACTTC. It codes for CASSLDRVYEQYF. Looking up the rest from reference TRBV7-6 and TRBJ2-7 gives the full variable domain: GAGVSQSPRYKVTKRGQDVALRCDPISGHVSLYWYRQALGQGPEFLTYFNYEAQQDKSGLPNDRFSAERPEGSISTLTIQRTEQRDSAMYRCASSLDRVYEQYFGPGTRLTVT.

This sequence joins TRBV7-2 and TRBJ2-7, with D possibly being TRBD2 (5 bases). V dropped 5 bases and J dropped 5 bases, with 13 bases sitting between them. In germline, CDR1 is SGHTA, CDR2 FQGNSA. The length of the CDR3 is 13 residues. The CDR3 region has the DNA TGTGCCAGCAGCGCCTCCGGACTGGACGAGCAGTACTTC. Translating it yields CASSASGLDEQYF.

The chain has TRBV27 and TRBJ2-7; 8 bases align to TRBD2. CDR1 is MNHEY and CDR2 is SMNVEV in the germline V gene (reference sequence). CDR3 length equals 15 residues. Trimming cost V 3 bases and J 4 bases; bases outside gene matches: 8. CDR3 amino acids: CASSFQREYRYEQYF. In DNA form, the CDR3 reads TGTGCCAGCAGTTTCCAGCGGGAGTATCGGTACGAGCAGTACTTC.

V usage is TRBV3-1 (or the pseudogene TRBV3-2) and J usage is TRBJ1-5; no firm D call. The V gene lost 1 base and the J gene lost 4 bases, with 11 bases spanning the gap. This CDR3 is 15 amino acids long. The germline gives CDR1 LGHDT, CDR2 YNNKEL (reference sequence). The CDR3 sequence: CASSQVLQPNQPQHF. CDR3 nucleotide sequence: TGTGCCAGCAGCCAAGTGCTACAGCCGAATCAGCCCCAGCATTTT.

The chain employs TRBV7-9 and TRBJ1-2, with TRBD1 matching over 9 bases. Per germline, CDR1 SEHNR and CDR2 FQNEAQ (reference sequence). The CDR3 is 15 residues long. V shed 2 bases and J 6 bases; nucleotides not matched to a gene: 7. The DNA of the CDR3 is TGTGCCAGCAGCTTATTGGGACAGGGAGTCGATGGCTACACCTTC. This encodes CASSLLGQGVDGYTF.

The chain uses TRBV19 and TRBJ1-1; D is undetermined. Trimming stripped 7 bases from V and 4 bases from J, with 13 bases between. The CDR3 contains 13 residues. From germline, CDR1 is LNHDA and CDR2 SQIVND (reference sequence). In DNA form, the CDR3 reads TGTGCCAGTACCCGGGATTTGGGCACTGAAGCTTTCTTT. Protein: CASTRDLGTEAFF.

The rearrangement joins TRBV4-3 to TRBJ2-2, with D perhaps matching TRBD2 (6 bases). The CDR3 spans 15 residues. The germline CDR1 and CDR2 sequences are LGHNA and YSLEER. Trimming removed 0 bases at V and 5 bases at J, with 10 bases between. This CDR3 reads CASSQDRERTGELFF. Written as DNA, the CDR3 is TGCGCCAGCAGCCAAGACCGGGAGCGAACCGGGGAGCTGTTTTTT.